Here is one T cell receptor beta chain with its context. The CDR3 has 14 amino acids. The V gene end was trimmed by 0 bases and the J gene end by 3 bases; junction bases not matched to a gene: 2. From germline, CDR1 is MNHEY and CDR2 SVGAGI. The table came from immunoSEQ multiplex PCR; TCRdb's copy has only in-frame clones and leaves some out. The data show a few million clones, approximately 95% seen once. This sample stems from a study of shared clonotypes between healthy human individuals. The TCR comes from a man between 18 and 29 years old in good health. Some clones in this sample may be carry-over from other donors' samples. The specimen sequenced was naive CD4+ T cells from PBMCs. The subset here: CD45RA+ positively selected. The V and J genes are TRBV6-5 and TRBJ2-7, with 7 positions matching TRBD1. This CDR3 reads CASSYSDRHYEQYF. The DNA of the CDR3 is TGTGCCAGCAGTTACTCGGACAGGCACTACGAGCAGTACTTC.